These 12 T cell receptor beta chains share one sample of origin, sequenced in a study of shared clonotypes between healthy human individuals. Profiling relied on immunoSEQ multiplex PCR, and the TCRdb table lists in-frame clones only, not all of them. This table has a few million clones, around 94% appearing once. Sequenced material: naive CD4+ T cells sorted from blood. Subset meaning: CD45RA+ positively selected. All receptors come from a man aged 18 to 30 in good health.

J is TRBJ2-5 and V is TRBV27; no firm D call. CDR3 length: 15 amino acids. Germline CDR1 is MNHEY and CDR2 is SMNVEV (reference sequence). The germline V and J ends were trimmed by 6 bases and 5 bases, with 19 bases remaining between them. This CDR3 is CASSRRDKQWETQYF. CDR3 DNA sequence: TGTGCCAGCAGCAGAAGGGATAAACAGTGGGAGACCCAGTACTTC.

The CDR3 loop is CASSFLGGVNEQFF. CDR3 sequence (DNA): TGTGCCAGCAGCTTTTTGGGCGGCGTCAATGAGCAGTTCTTC. The chain is built from TRBV11-2 and TRBJ2-1, with D hard to call. Germline CDR1 is SGHAT and CDR2 is FQNNGV. The CDR3 spans 14 residues. Deletions cut 3 bases from V and 6 bases from J, with 12 bases between.

The V gene is TRBV12-5, the J gene TRBJ2-1; 8 positions match TRBD1. The V gene's germline CDR1 is LGHNT and CDR2 FRNRAP. V was pared by 6 bases and J by 2 bases, with 6 bases of the junction left unmatched. The CDR3 runs 15 residues. The CDR3 DNA sequence: TGTGCTAGTGGCCTGGGACAGGCTACCTACAATGAGCAGTTCTTC. As protein: CASGLGQATYNEQFF.

This clone showed up just once. This chain connects TRBV11-2 to TRBJ2-3; 11 nucleotides agree with TRBD2. This CDR3 region has 16 residues. Germline assignment: CDR1 SGHAT and CDR2 FQNNGV. V shed 5 bases and J 5 bases; nucleotides not matched to a gene: 9. The CDR3 bases are TGTGCCAGCAGCCCGATAGCGGGAGGGCGGGGAGATACGCAGTATTTT. Translating it yields CASSPIAGGRGDTQYF.

This clone is a singleton in its sample. Other nucleotide sequences in the sample specify the same CDR3. The V call is TRBV6-1, the J call TRBJ2-3; no definite D call. The CDR3 is made up of 13 amino acids. Germline lookup yields CDR1 MNHNS and CDR2 SASEGT. V shed 9 bases and J shed 0 bases, with 10 bases lying between them. The CDR3 nucleotides read TGTGCCAGTAGGGCACCCAGCACAGATACGCAGTATTTT. Protein sequence: CASRAPSTDTQYF.

In DNA, the CDR3 is TGTGCCAGCAGCGTAGTCGGGGAATCTGGAAACACCATATATTTT. It is translated as CASSVVGESGNTIYF. The chain is built from TRBV9 and TRBJ1-3, with D hard to call. This CDR3 is built from 15 residues. Trimming removed 0 bases from V and 1 base from J, with 8 bases in between. The V gene's germline CDR1 is SGDLS and CDR2 YYNGEE.

This chain links TRBV5-6 with TRBJ1-1; D is undetermined. Deletions cut 1 base from V and 4 bases from J, with 11 bases between. CDR1 and CDR2 from the germline V gene are SGHDT and YYEEEE. This CDR3 comprises 14 residues. The CDR3 here is CASSLPTHGTEAFF. DNA for the CDR3: TGTGCCAGCAGCTTGCCCACCCATGGCACTGAAGCTTTCTTT.

The V and J genes are TRBV6-6 and TRBJ1-3; D call uncertain. Trimming pared 2 bases from V and 2 bases from J, leaving 10 bases between. CDR1 is MNHNY, CDR2 SVGAGI, per germline (reference sequence). This CDR3 comprises 15 residues. CDR3 residues: CASSYEGTPGNTIYF. CDR3 in DNA: TGTGCCAGCAGTTACGAGGGAACCCCTGGAAACACCATATATTTT.

The chain has TRBV11-2 and TRBJ2-5; TRBD2 matches 10 bases. Trimming removed 5 bases from V and 9 bases from J; junction bases left unmatched: 15. Germline CDR1 reads SGHAT; CDR2 reads FQNNGV. The CDR3 is 16 residues long. CDR3 bases: TGTGCCAGCAGCGCGCCGGGACTAGCGCTTTCCCGGGCCCAGTACTTC. Its translation: CASSAPGLALSRAQYF.

On this clone itself: The sample carries other DNA sequences with the same CDR3. The chain combines TRBV7-2 with TRBJ2-7; TRBD1 matches at 10 bases. J lost 8 bases, V lost 5 bases, and 9 bases had no gene match. In germline, CDR1 is SGHTA, CDR2 FQGNSA. The CDR3 runs 14 residues. Written as DNA, the CDR3 is TGTGCCAGCAGCATACCGGGACAGGGGTACCAGCAGTACTTC. It encodes CASSIPGQGYQQYF. The entire variable domain, with the rest obtained from reference TRBV7-2 and TRBJ2-7, is as follows: GAGVSQSPSNKVTEKGKDVELRCDPISGHTALYWYRQSLGQGLEFLIYFQGNSAPDKSGLPSDRFSAERTGGSVSTLTIQRTQQEDSAVYLCASSIPGQGYQQYFGPGTRLTVT.

This CDR3 reads CASSLGAGLQETQYF. The CDR3 nucleotides read TGTGCCAGCAGCTTGGGAGCGGGCCTCCAAGAGACCCAGTACTTC. This chain links TRBV5-6 with TRBJ2-5, with D possibly matching TRBD2 (6 bases). The germline V gene encodes CDR1 SGHDT and CDR2 YYEEEE. The ends were cut back, 0 bases at V and 1 base at J, with 10 bases in the middle. This CDR3 contains 15 residues.

The chain has TRBV4-1 and TRBJ1-3; the match to TRBD1 covers 9 bases. Trimming at V came to 5 bases and at J to 4 bases, leaving 6 bases not matched to a gene. The CDR3 has 15 amino acids. CDR1 is MGHRA, CDR2 YSYEKL, per germline. The CDR3 spells CASSSGQGSGNTIYF. The CDR3 bases are TGCGCCAGCAGCTCCGGACAGGGGTCGGGAAACACCATATATTTT.